The entry below gives a single T cell receptor beta chain sequence along with its context. In blood CD8+ and CD4+ T cells, TCR beta underwent sequencing. Isolation of CD8+ and CD4+ T cells was performed negatively, whereas enrichment of TEMRA cells was done by FACS. Random hexamers primed reverse transcription of roughly 0.5 to 1 ug RNA. Amplification of TCR beta CDR3 by immunoSEQ multiplex PCR spanned 54 Vbeta and 13 Jbeta. From the immunoSEQ multiplex PCR reads, TCRdb called clonotypes with MiXCR, one entry per CDR3 protein. The table lists 300,000 to 350,000 distinct CDR3 sequences, roughly 94% of them singletons. The data are from a study of CD8 T cells in Susac syndrome. CDR1 is DFQATT, CDR2 SNEGSKA, per germline (reference sequence). The V gene end was trimmed by 6 bases and the J gene end by 2 bases; junction bases not matched to a gene: 13. The CDR3 is 15 amino acids.

Source material: CD4+ T cells from PBMCs. This sequence was found in a human donor with multiple sclerosis. The chain is built from TRBV20-1 and TRBJ2-7; 7 nucleotides match TRBD2. CDR3 region: CSALPGGSSPYEQYF. In DNA, the CDR3 is TGCAGTGCGCTCCCCGGGGGGTCCTCCCCCTACGAGCAGTACTTC.